This TCR beta chain was sequenced for a study of shared clonotypes between healthy human individuals. Study-wide context: Donors, aged 18 to 49, were a couple of women and three men.

General study results and limits: Genetic and exposure-history diversity was limited by the few donors.

It was 300 ng DNA, around 30,000 T cell genomes, that went into each replicate PCR of unsorted PBMC. What was sequenced on ten immunoSEQ deep assay plates was unsorted PBMC DNA. Assay used: immunoSEQ multiplex PCR; TCRdb lists only in-frame clones, some missing. The sample consists of around 500,000 clones, more than 75% of them appearing once. In this sample, this clone turned up a few times. Its target is unknown. The TCR was taken from a woman aged 40 to 50 in good health. Some clones in this sample may be carry-over from other donors' samples. The sample comprised PBMCs.

The CDR3 DNA sequence: TGTGCCAGCAGCGAGACAGGAGGACAGTATTTT. Amino acid sequence: CASSETGGQYF. V usage is TRBV2 and J usage is TRBJ2-3; TRBD1 might be the D (6 bases). Trimming took off 6 bases at V and 12 bases at J, with 13 bases between the two ends. The CDR3 runs 11 residues. In germline, CDR1 is SNHLY, CDR2 FYNNEI. Full variable domain (rest looked up from reference TRBV2 and TRBJ2-3): EPEVTQTPSHQVTQMGQEVILRCVPISNHLYFYWYRQILGQKVEFLVSFYNNEISEKSEIFDDQFSVERPDGSNFTLKIRSTKLEDSAMYFCASSETGGQYFGPGTRLTVL.